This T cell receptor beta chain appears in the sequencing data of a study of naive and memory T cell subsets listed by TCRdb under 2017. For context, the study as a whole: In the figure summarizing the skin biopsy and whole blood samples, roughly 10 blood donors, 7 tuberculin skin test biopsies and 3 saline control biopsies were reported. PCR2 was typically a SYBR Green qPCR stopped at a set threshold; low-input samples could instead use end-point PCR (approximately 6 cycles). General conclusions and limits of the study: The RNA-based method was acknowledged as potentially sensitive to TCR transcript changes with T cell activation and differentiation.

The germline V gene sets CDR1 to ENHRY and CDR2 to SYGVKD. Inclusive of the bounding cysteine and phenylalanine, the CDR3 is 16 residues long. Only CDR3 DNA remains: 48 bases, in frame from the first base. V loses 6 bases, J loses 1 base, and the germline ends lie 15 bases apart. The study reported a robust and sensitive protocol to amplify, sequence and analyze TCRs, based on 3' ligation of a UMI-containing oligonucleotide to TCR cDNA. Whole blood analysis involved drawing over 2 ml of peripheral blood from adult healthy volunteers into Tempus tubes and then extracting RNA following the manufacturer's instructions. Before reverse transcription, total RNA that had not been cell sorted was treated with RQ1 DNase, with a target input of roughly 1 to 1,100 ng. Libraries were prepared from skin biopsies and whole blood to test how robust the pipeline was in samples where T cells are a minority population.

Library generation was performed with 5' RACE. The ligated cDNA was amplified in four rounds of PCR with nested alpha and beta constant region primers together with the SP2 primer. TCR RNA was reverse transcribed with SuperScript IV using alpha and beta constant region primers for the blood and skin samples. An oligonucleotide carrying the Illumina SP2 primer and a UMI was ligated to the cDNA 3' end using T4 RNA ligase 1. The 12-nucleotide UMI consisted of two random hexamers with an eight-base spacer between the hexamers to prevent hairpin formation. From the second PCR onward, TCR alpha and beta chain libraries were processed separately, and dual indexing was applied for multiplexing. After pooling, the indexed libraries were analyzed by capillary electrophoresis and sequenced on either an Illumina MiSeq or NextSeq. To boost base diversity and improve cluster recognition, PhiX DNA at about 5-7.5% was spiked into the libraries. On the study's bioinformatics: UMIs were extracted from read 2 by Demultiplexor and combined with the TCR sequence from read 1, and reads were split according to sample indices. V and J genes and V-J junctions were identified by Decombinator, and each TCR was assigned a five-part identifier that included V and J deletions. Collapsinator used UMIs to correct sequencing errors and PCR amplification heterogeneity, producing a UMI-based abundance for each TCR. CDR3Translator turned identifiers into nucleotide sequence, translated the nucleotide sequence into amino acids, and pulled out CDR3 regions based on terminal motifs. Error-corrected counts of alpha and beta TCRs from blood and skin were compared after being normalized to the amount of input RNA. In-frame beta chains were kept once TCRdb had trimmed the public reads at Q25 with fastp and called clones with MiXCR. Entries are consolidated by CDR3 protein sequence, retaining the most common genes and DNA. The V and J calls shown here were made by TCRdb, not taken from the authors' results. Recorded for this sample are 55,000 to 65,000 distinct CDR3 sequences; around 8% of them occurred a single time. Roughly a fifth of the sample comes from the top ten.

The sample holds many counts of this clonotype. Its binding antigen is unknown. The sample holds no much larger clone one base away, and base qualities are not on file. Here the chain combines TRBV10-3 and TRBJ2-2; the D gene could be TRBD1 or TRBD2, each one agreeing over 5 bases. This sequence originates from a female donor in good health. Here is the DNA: TGTGCCATCAGAGGGGAGTGGACTGTGAACACCGGGGAGCTGTTTTTT. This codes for CAIRGEWTVNTGELFF.